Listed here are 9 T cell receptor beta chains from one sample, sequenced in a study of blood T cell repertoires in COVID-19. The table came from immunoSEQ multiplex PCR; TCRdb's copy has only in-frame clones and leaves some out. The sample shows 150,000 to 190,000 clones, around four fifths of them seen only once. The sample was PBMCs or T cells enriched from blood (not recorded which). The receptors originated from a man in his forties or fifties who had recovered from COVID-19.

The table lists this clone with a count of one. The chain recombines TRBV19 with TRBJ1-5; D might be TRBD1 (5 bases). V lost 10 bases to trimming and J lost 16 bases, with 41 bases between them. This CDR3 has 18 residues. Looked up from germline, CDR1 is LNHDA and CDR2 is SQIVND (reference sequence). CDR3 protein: CATAPLPDLSPRAARQHF. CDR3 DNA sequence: TGTGCCACCGCACCTTTACCAGACCTCAGCCCCAGGGCTGCGCGGCAACATTTT. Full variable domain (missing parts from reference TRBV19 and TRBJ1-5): DGGITQSPKYLFRKEGQNVTLSCEQNLNHDAMYWYRQDPGQGLRLIYYSQIVNDFQKGDIAEGYSVSREKKESFPLTVTSAQKNPTAFYLCATAPLPDLSPRAARQHFGDGTRLSIL.

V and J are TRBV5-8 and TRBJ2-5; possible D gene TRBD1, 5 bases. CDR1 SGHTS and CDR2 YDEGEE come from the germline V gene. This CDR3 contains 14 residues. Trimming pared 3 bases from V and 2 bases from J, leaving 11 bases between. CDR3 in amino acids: CASSYYRSQETQYF. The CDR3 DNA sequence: TGTGCCAGCAGCTATTACAGGTCTCAAGAGACCCAGTACTTC.

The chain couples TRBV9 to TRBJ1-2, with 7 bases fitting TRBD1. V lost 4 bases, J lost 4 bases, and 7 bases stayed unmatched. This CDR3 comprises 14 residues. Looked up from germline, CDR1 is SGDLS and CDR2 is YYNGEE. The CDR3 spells CASSPRQGSYGYTF. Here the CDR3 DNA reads TGTGCCAGCAGCCCGAGACAGGGCTCCTATGGCTACACCTTC.

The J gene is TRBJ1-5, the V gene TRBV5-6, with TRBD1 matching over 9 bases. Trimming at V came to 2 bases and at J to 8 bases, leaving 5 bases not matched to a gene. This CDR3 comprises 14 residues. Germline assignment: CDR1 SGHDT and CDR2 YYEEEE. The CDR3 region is CASSFRGQGEPQHF. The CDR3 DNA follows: TGTGCCAGCAGCTTCAGGGGACAGGGTGAGCCCCAGCATTTT.

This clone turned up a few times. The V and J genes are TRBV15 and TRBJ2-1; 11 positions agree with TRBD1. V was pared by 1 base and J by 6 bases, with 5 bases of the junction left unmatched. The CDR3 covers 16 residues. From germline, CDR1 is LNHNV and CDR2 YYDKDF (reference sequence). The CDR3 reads CATSRAGTGGVNEQFF. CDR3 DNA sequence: TGTGCCACCAGCAGAGCCGGGACAGGGGGTGTCAATGAGCAGTTCTTC.

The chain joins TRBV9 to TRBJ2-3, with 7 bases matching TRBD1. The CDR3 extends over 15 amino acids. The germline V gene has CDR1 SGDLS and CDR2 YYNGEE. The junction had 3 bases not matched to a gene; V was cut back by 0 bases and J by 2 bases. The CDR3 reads CASSVGDSYTDTQYF. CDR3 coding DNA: TGTGCCAGCAGCGTAGGGGACAGTTACACAGATACGCAGTATTTT.

As DNA, the CDR3 is TGCGCCAGCAGTCCGAATCAGAACCCAAATGACACTGAAGCTTTCTTT. It is translated as CASSPNQNPNDTEAFF. This chain connects TRBV23-1 to TRBJ1-1; no clear D. TRBV23-1 carries the ORF label, with uncertain function. Between the trimmed V and J ends, which lost 4 bases and 3 bases, there was a span of 18 bases. This CDR3 spans 16 amino acids.

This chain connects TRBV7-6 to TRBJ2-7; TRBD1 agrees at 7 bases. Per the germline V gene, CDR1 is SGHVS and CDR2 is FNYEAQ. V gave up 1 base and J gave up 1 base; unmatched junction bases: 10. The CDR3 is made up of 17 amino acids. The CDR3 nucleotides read TGTGCCAGCAGCTTAGTAGGGTCCGAGACAGGGTCCTACGAGCAGTACTTC. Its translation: CASSLVGSETGSYEQYF.

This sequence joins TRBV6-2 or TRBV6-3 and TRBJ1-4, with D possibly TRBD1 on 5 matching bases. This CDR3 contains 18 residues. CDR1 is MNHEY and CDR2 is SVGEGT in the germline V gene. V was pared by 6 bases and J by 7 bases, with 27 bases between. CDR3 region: CASSFDIKSQVQGEKLFF. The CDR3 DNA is TGTGCCAGCAGCTTCGACATCAAATCACAGGTTCAGGGTGAAAAACTGTTTTTT.